These 10 T cell receptor beta chains originate from one sample sequenced in a study of T cell clonality in common variable immunodeficiency. Using immunoSEQ multiplex PCR, the repertoire was profiled, and TCRdb retains in-frame clones only, with some absent. The repertoire consists of roughly 32,000 clones, none detected only once. Material for sequencing was peripheral blood mononuclear cells. These receptor sequences come from a person between 18 and 69 years old in good health.

This clone showed up many times. The read comes to an end 3 residues before the CDR3 does, leaving the germline J gene to fill in the end. The chain is built from TRBV5-1 and TRBJ2-5, with D possibly matching TRBD1 (6 bases). The CDR3 totals 13 residues. The germline CDR1 and CDR2 sequences are SGHRS and YFSETQ. The germline V and J ends were trimmed by 3 bases and 4 bases, with 10 bases remaining between them. CDR3 sequence reads: CASSSMTGETQYF. The CDR3 DNA, read in part, is TGCGCCAGCAGCTCAATGACAGGAGAGACC.

Points on this clone: The read terminates 3 residues before the CDR3 end, so the remaining end is supplied by the germline J gene. The chain is built from TRBV7-9 and TRBJ2-3; no clear D gene. Germline CDR1 and CDR2: SEHNR and FQNEAQ (reference sequence). CDR3 size: 13 residues. The CDR3 loop reads CASSSRAAETQYF. Incomplete CDR3 DNA: TGTGCCAGCAGCTCCCGTGCGGCCGAGACG.

This clone showed up just a few times. The CDR3 is cut off 3 residues early in the read; its end comes from the germline J gene. The chain couples TRBV5-5 to TRBJ2-5; a possible D gene is TRBD2 (6 bases). The CDR3 is 14 amino acids. The germline V gene encodes CDR1 SGHKS and CDR2 YYEKEE (reference sequence). The ends were cut back, 3 bases at V and 2 bases at J, with 11 bases in the middle. The CDR3 loop reads CASSSYGGQETQYF. The covered CDR3 bases are TGTGCCAGCAGCTCGTACGGGGGTCAAGAGACC.

This clone occurred many times. The read halts 3 residues ahead of the CDR3 end, with the missing end drawn from the germline J gene. The J gene is TRBJ1-1, the V gene TRBV2, with TRBD1 matching over 9 bases. Germline assignment: CDR1 SNHLY and CDR2 FYNNEI. Trimming removed 6 bases from V and 4 bases from J; junction bases left unmatched: 6. The CDR3 consists of 14 residues. This chain's CDR3 is CASREQGASTEAFF. Partial CDR3 DNA: TGTGCCAGCAGAGAACAGGGGGCGAGCACTGAA. Filled out from reference TRBV2 and TRBJ1-1, the complete variable domain reads EPEVTQTPSHQVTQMGQEVILRCVPISNHLYFYWYRQILGQKVEFLVSFYNNEISEKSEIFDDQFSVERPDGSNFTLKIRSTKLEDSAMYFCASREQGASTEAFFGQGTRLTVV.

This clone was observed at least ten times. Read coverage stops 3 residues before the CDR3 terminus; the germline J gene supplies the remainder. This chain joins TRBV30 and TRBJ2-2, with TRBD2 matching over 7 bases. Germline V gives CDR1 GTSNPN, CDR2 SVGIG (reference sequence). V gave up 1 base and J gave up 7 bases; unmatched junction bases: 6. The CDR3 extends over 14 amino acids. The sequenced part of the CDR3 DNA is TGTGCCTGGAGTGCTCTGCCGGGGGGCGGGGAG. Encoded protein: CAWSALPGGGE. The CDR3 in full is CAWSALPGGGELFF.

In this sample, this clone turned up many times. The DNA ends 3 residues before the CDR3 does, and the rest of the CDR3 is filled in from the germline J gene. The chain employs TRBV5-1 and TRBJ2-5; no reliable D call. Trimming took off 2 bases at V and 4 bases at J, with 9 bases between the two ends. Germline V gene sequence: CDR1 SGHRS, CDR2 YFSETQ. This CDR3 is 13 amino acids long. The DNA read from the CDR3 is TGCGCCAGCAGCTTTTCACATGGAGAGACC. This encodes CASSFSHGET. The full CDR3 protein is CASSFSHGETQYF.

This clone occurred many times. The CDR3 goes on 3 residues after the read ends, and that part is filled in from the germline J gene. The gene calls are TRBV19 and TRBJ2-5; D is ambiguous. The V end was cut by 1 base, the J end by 4 bases, with 10 bases between. This CDR3 spans 14 amino acids. Germline lookup yields CDR1 LNHDA and CDR2 SQIVND (reference sequence). The CDR3: CASSIGVAAETQYF. The DNA read from the CDR3 is TGTGCCAGTAGTATAGGGGTAGCCGCAGAGACC.

In its sample, this clone was seen many times. With the read ending 3 residues before the CDR3 end, the germline J gene is used to fill in that end. The chain employs TRBV20-1 and TRBJ2-7; 10 bases line up with TRBD2. CDR3 length: 18 residues. V shed 6 bases and J 2 bases; nucleotides not matched to a gene: 19. Per germline, CDR1 DFQATT and CDR2 SNEGSKA (reference sequence). CDR3 DNA, as far as it was read: TGCAGTGCAGCAGGGGGAGCGGGAGGGCCCTCTGTAGCCTACGAG. Its translation is CSAAGGAGGPSVAYE. The entire CDR3 is CSAAGGAGGPSVAYEQYF.

This clone was found many times. Coverage ceases 3 residues before the CDR3 finishes, and the germline J gene fills in the end. The rearrangement joins TRBV29-1 to TRBJ2-1; weak D call: TRBD1 (6 bases). The CDR3 contains 12 residues. CDR1 and CDR2 (germline): SQVTM, ANQGSEA. Trimming removed 4 bases from V and 3 bases from J, with 7 bases in between. The CDR3 DNA, read in part, is TGCAGCGTTGGGACAGACTACAATGAG. This codes for CSVGTDYNE. The entire CDR3 sequence reads CSVGTDYNEQFF.

This clone was picked up many times. The read gets to within 3 residues of the CDR3 end, and the germline J gene fills in the rest. The chain is built from TRBV6-1 and TRBJ2-5; weak D call: TRBD2 (7 bases). With 2 bases removed from V and 4 bases from J, the gap between germline ends came to 17 bases. The CDR3 contains 16 residues. The germline V gene encodes CDR1 MNHNS and CDR2 SASEGT. Incomplete CDR3 DNA: TGTGCCAGCAGTGAAAATGGGGGGGCGCGGGGAGAGACC. It yields the protein CASSENGGARGET. The CDR3 in its entirety is CASSENGGARGETQYF.